This T cell receptor (beta chain) was obtained from a study of blood T cell repertoires in COVID-19. Using immunoSEQ multiplex PCR, the repertoire was profiled, and TCRdb retains in-frame clones only, with some absent. The sample consists of 200,000 to 250,000 clones, around 88% of them appearing once. Per the germline V gene, CDR1 is DFQATT and CDR2 is SNEGSKA (reference sequence). The trim removed 3 bases at V and 0 bases at J, leaving 18 bases unmatched. The CDR3 has 19 residues. Specimen: peripheral blood. The genes are TRBV20-1 and TRBJ2-7; 9 bases map to TRBD1. The TCR comes from a young man with active or convalescent COVID-19. The CDR3: CSASYTGGALIVSSYEQYF. As DNA, the CDR3 is TGCAGTGCTAGTTATACAGGGGGCGCCTTAATCGTTAGCTCCTACGAGCAGTACTTC.